The T cell receptor (beta chain) under discussion was sequenced for a study of CXCR3-negative and CXCR3-positive naive CD8 T cells. The CDR3 length is 14 residues. Germline lookup yields CDR1 SQVTM and CDR2 ANQGSEA. Notes on the study in general: CXCR3-positive naive cells had more hydrophobic TRB CDR3s than CXCR3-negative naive cells.

Concerning this clonotype itself: Its antigen is unidentified.

It was by 5' RACE with UMI labels that the TRB cDNA libraries were prepared. TCRdb reworked the 5' RACE reads into one entry per CDR3 protein, no DNA. This sample's table reports tens of thousands of distinct CDR3 sequences. This chain connects TRBV29-1 to TRBJ2-7; the D call from TCRdb, TRBD1, cannot be confirmed without DNA. The sample was naive CXCR3+ CD8+ T cells from blood. Subset defined: CD45RO-CCR7+CD27+CD95- naive CD8+ T cells expressing CXCR3 (TNR3+). This TCR derives from a human donor in good health. Some clones in this sample may be carry-over from other donors' samples. The chain's CDR3 is CSVRKPDRGYEQYF.